This T cell receptor beta chain derives from a study of blood T cell repertoires in COVID-19. Whole-study context: COVID-19 samples from acute and convalescent phases originated in the United States, Italy and Spain. From T cells, B-cell-depleted T cells, or PBMCs came the material, which was cDNA or gDNA.

Followed longitudinally, the Seattle patients had been enrolled during active infection. V was shortened by 1 base and J by 6 bases, with 7 bases between the two germline ends. The CDR3 is 14 amino acids. Germline V gives CDR1 MNHEY, CDR2 SMNVEV (reference sequence). This table comes from immunoSEQ multiplex PCR, and its TCRdb copy is limited to in-frame clones, with some not included. The sample holds approximately 200,000 clones, 90% to 95% seen once. The receptor comes from a man aged 25 to 40 with COVID-19, enrolled during active disease. The specimen was peripheral blood. The V gene is TRBV27, the J gene TRBJ1-6; no definite D call. CDR3 sequence (DNA): TGTGCCAGCAGTTTATGGGCAGTTAATTCACCCCTCCACTTT. Protein: CASSLWAVNSPLHF.